The clone carrying this T cell receptor beta chain was observed a handful of times. Its antigen is not known. The entry originates in a study of Graves' ophthalmopathy and Graves' hyperthyroidism. The V gene end was trimmed by 3 bases and the J gene end by 4 bases; junction bases not matched to a gene: 11. This CDR3 region has 16 residues. The germline CDR1 and CDR2 sequences are SGHAT and FQNNGV. RNA served as the template for amplifying TCR beta CDR3 regions. The first round was an RT-PCR with HTBI primers, and the second round was a multiplex PCR. TCRdb reprocessed the multiplex PCR reads with MiXCR, giving one entry per CDR3 protein. The sample has about 620,000 distinct CDR3 sequences; 22% are singletons. Study-wide findings and caveats: Clonotypes were expanded in thyroid at above 0.001 frequency, and most also appeared in blood.

The V gene is TRBV11-2, the J gene TRBJ1-2; 7 bases are a match to TRBD1. The sample taken for sequencing was peripheral blood. This TCR derives from a woman aged 18-29 years with stable Graves' hyperthyroidism. Some clones in this sample may be carry-over from other donors' samples. The CDR3 DNA sequence: TGTGCCAGCAGCTTGGGGCAGGGGGGCACGGGCTATGGCTACACCTTC. Residues: CASSLGQGGTGYGYTF.